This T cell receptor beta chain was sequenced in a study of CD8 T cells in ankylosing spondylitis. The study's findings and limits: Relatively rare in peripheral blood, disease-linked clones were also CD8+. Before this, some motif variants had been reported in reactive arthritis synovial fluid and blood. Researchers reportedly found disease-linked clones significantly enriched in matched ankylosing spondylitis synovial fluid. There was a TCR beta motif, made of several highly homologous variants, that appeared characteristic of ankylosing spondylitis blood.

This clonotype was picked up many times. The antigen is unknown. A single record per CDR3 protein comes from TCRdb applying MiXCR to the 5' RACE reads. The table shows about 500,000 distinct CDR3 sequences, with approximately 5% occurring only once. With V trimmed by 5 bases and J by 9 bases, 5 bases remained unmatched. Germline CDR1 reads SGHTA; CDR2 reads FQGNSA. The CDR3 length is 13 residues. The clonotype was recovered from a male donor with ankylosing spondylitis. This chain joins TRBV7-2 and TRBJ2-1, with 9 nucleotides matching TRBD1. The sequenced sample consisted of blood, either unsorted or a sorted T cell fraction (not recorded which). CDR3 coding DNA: TGTGCCAGCAGCATGGACAGGGGACTTGAGCAGTTCTTC. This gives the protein CASSMDRGLEQFF.